These 18 T cell receptor beta chains share one sample of origin, sequenced in a study of naive CD8 T cells in extremely preterm neonates. The repertoire was sequenced with immunoSEQ multiplex PCR; TCRdb's copy has only in-frame clones and lacks some. Among a few thousand clones listed, around 97% were seen once. Sequences were obtained from naive CD8+ T cells from blood. These receptors all come from a human donor in good health.

The chain employs TRBV4-1 and TRBJ1-1, with 9 nucleotides matching TRBD1. Trimming removed 1 base from V and 2 bases from J; junction bases left unmatched: 14. The germline V gene encodes CDR1 MGHRA and CDR2 YSYEKL. This CDR3 is built from 19 residues. The CDR3 sequence: CASSQADTGTGSVNTEAFF. DNA for the CDR3: TGCGCCAGCAGCCAAGCGGATACCGGGACAGGGAGTGTTAACACTGAAGCTTTCTTT.

This chain joins TRBV28 and TRBJ1-1; 10 positions match TRBD1. J was trimmed by 0 bases and V by 4 bases; bases with no gene match: 11. CDR1 is MDHEN and CDR2 is SYDVKM in the germline V gene. This CDR3 is 18 amino acids long. The CDR3 DNA sequence: TGTGCCAGCAGTTGGTCCCGGGACAGGGGCCTAATGAACACTGAAGCTTTCTTT. This sequence encodes CASSWSRDRGLMNTEAFF. Full variable domain (missing parts from reference TRBV28 and TRBJ1-1): DVKVTQSSRYLVKRTGEKVFLECVQDMDHENMFWYRQDPGLGLRLIYFSYDVKMKEKGDIPEGYSVSREKKERFSLILESASTNQTSMYLCASSWSRDRGLMNTEAFFGQGTRLTVV.

V gene TRBV7-9 combines with J gene TRBJ2-1; 7 positions agree with TRBD1. The CDR3 has 15 amino acids. Germline V gene lookup returns CDR1 SEHNR and CDR2 FQNEAQ (reference sequence). The junction had 3 bases not matched to a gene; V was cut back by 4 bases and J by 0 bases. CDR3 region: CASSWAGGSYNEQFF. CDR3 nucleotide sequence: TGTGCCAGCAGCTGGGCAGGGGGCTCCTACAATGAGCAGTTCTTC.

V usage is TRBV5-4 and J usage is TRBJ1-2, with D maybe TRBD1 (5 bases). Germline V gene data show CDR1 as SGHNT and CDR2 as YYREEE (reference sequence). This CDR3 contains 14 residues. The ends were cut back, 4 bases at V and 8 bases at J, with 18 bases in the middle. The DNA for the CDR3 is TGTGCCAGCAGCCTAAACCCCGCAGGGCGCGGCTACACCTTC. It encodes CASSLNPAGRGYTF.

V and J are TRBV28 and TRBJ2-6; 7 bases are a match to TRBD1. J lost 8 bases, V lost 5 bases, and 12 bases had no gene match. The CDR3 sequence is 16 residues long. Germline-derived CDR1 and CDR2 are MDHEN and SYDVKM. The CDR3 DNA is TGTGCCAGCAGTGGGACAGAGGGAGCCCCCCCCAACGTCCTGACTTTC. It encodes CASSGTEGAPPNVLTF. The entire variable domain, with the rest obtained from reference TRBV28 and TRBJ2-6, is as follows: DVKVTQSSRYLVKRTGEKVFLECVQDMDHENMFWYRQDPGLGLRLIYFSYDVKMKEKGDIPEGYSVSREKKERFSLILESASTNQTSMYLCASSGTEGAPPNVLTFGAGSRLTVL.

Turning to this clone: Other DNA sequences in the same sample also yield this CDR3. The chain combines TRBV18 with TRBJ1-6, with TRBD1 matching over 9 bases. Per germline, CDR1 KGHSH and CDR2 LQKENI. The CDR3 length is 16 residues. V was clipped by 2 bases and J by 3 bases; unmatched bases: 2. CDR3 region: CASSPGGQGYNSPLHF. Here the CDR3 DNA reads TGTGCCAGCTCACCAGGGGGACAGGGCTATAATTCACCCCTCCACTTT.

The chain links TRBV11-2 to TRBJ1-1; D uncertain. This CDR3 has 14 amino acids. V lost 0 bases and J lost 3, with 8 bases in between. The germline V gene encodes CDR1 SGHAT and CDR2 FQNNGV. CDR3 loop: CASSLDNPDTEAFF. For the CDR3, the DNA is TGTGCCAGCAGCTTAGATAATCCGGACACTGAAGCTTTCTTT.

This clone was found once. This sequence joins TRBV11-2 and TRBJ1-2; 7 bases map to TRBD1. V was clipped by 2 bases and J by 5 bases; unmatched bases: 5. CDR1 and CDR2 from the germline V gene are SGHAT and FQNNGV. The length of the CDR3 is 14 residues. This chain's CDR3 is CASSLSRGEYGYTF. The CDR3, as DNA: TGTGCCAGCAGCTTAAGCAGGGGGGAGTATGGCTACACCTTC.

The chain is built from TRBV6-6 and TRBJ2-1, with a possible D match to TRBD2 (6 bases). The germline gives CDR1 MNHNY, CDR2 SVGAGI (reference sequence). V shed 7 bases and J shed 4 bases, with 11 bases lying between them. CDR3 length: 13 residues. CDR3 loop: CASTQRGYNEQFF. In nucleotides, the CDR3 is TGTGCCAGCACCCAACGGGGGTACAATGAGCAGTTCTTC.

The count of this clone is one. The chain employs TRBV6-1 and TRBJ2-7; D might be TRBD1 (6 bases). Germline loops: CDR1 MNHNS, CDR2 SASEGT. Trimming removed 6 bases from V and 3 bases from J, with 12 bases in between. This CDR3 region has 13 residues. CDR3 sequence (DNA): TGTGCCAGCAGGCCCACAGGGTTCTACGAGCAGTACGTC. Translation: CASRPTGFYEQYV.

The CDR3, as DNA: TGCGCCAGCAGCTTGGGACAGGGACCCCTATCCACTGAAGCTTTCTTT. Its protein is CASSLGQGPLSTEAFF. V is TRBV5-1 and J is TRBJ1-1; 7 bases agree with TRBD1. The CDR3 consists of 16 residues. From germline, CDR1 is SGHRS and CDR2 YFSETQ. The trim removed 0 bases at V and 4 bases at J, leaving 9 bases unmatched.

This rearrangement joins TRBV6-5 to TRBJ1-2; D remains unclear. This CDR3 is built from 13 residues. Germline V gene lookup returns CDR1 MNHEY and CDR2 SVGAGI. The V end was cut by 1 base, the J end by 2 bases, with 5 bases between. CDR3 in DNA: TGTGCCAGCAGTTACTGGGAGAACTATGGCTACACCTTC. Its protein product is CASSYWENYGYTF.

The rearrangement links TRBV5-4 to TRBJ2-7; TRBD1 agrees at 7 bases. Germline CDR1 is SGHNT and CDR2 is YYREEE (reference sequence). This CDR3 spans 14 amino acids. CDR3 sequence (DNA): TGTGCCAGCAGCTTGCTTCAAAACAGGGGAAAACTTGGGGTC. It encodes CASSLLQNRGKLGV.

V gene TRBV11-3 combines with J gene TRBJ2-3; D might be TRBD2 (6 bases). Trimming pared 1 base from V and 4 bases from J, leaving 12 bases between. CDR1 SGHNT and CDR2 YENEEA come from the germline V gene. The length of the CDR3 is 15 residues. CDR3 nucleotides: TGTGCCAGCAGCTTAGGGGGGGAAGAGGCAGATACGCAGTATTTT. It translates to CASSLGGEEADTQYF.

V gene TRBV4-2 combines with J gene TRBJ1-2, with a tentative D call TRBD1 (5 bases). The CDR3 extends over 14 amino acids. Germline CDR1 LGHNA, CDR2 YNFKEQ. Trimming cost V 10 bases and J 5 bases, with 20 bases left between them. CDR3 region: CATKPGAGPYGYTF. CDR3 sequence (DNA): TGTGCCACCAAACCTGGGGCAGGTCCATATGGCTACACCTTC.

This chain uses TRBV7-8 with TRBJ1-4; 7 positions agree with TRBD1. The CDR3 runs 15 residues. J was trimmed by 8 bases and V by 1 base; bases with no gene match: 7. Looked up from germline, CDR1 is SGHVS and CDR2 is FQNEAQ. The CDR3 DNA reads as TGTGCCAGCAGCTTAGTGAGGGGGCCGGGGGAAAAACTGTTTTTT. Translated: CASSLVRGPGEKLFF.

V gene TRBV2 combines with J gene TRBJ2-7; D may be TRBD2 (6 bases). The germline V gene has CDR1 SNHLY and CDR2 FYNNEI. V lost 1 base, J lost 0 bases, and 7 bases lay in between. The CDR3 runs 14 residues. The CDR3 sequence is CASSEGTNSYEQYV. As DNA, the CDR3 is TGTGCCAGCAGTGAAGGGACTAACTCCTACGAGCAGTACGTC.

The rearrangement uses TRBV11-2 and TRBJ2-2; no clear D gene. Germline CDR1 is SGHAT and CDR2 is FQNNGV. The CDR3 runs to 11 residues. V lost 2 bases, J lost 8 bases, and 3 bases lay in between. The CDR3 sequence: CASSLLGELFF. In DNA, the CDR3 is TGTGCCAGCAGCTTACTTGGGGAGCTGTTTTTT.